This T cell receptor beta chain derives from a study of blood T cell repertoires in COVID-19. CDR3 size: 13 residues. V was shortened by 3 bases and J by 5 bases, with 10 bases between the two germline ends. Germline CDR1 MNHEY, CDR2 SMNVEV (reference sequence). This table comes from immunoSEQ multiplex PCR, and its TCRdb copy is limited to in-frame clones, with some not included. The sample contains hundreds of thousands of clones, 80% to 90% of which appear only once. The chain links TRBV27 to TRBJ1-1; D is possibly TRBD1 (6 bases). Sequenced: PBMCs or T cells enriched from blood (not recorded which). This clonotype was obtained from a woman aged 18-29 years who had recovered from COVID-19. CDR3 coding DNA: TGTGCCAGCAGTTTGGGGGCGAGGACTGAAGCTTTCTTT. Amino acids: CASSLGARTEAFF.